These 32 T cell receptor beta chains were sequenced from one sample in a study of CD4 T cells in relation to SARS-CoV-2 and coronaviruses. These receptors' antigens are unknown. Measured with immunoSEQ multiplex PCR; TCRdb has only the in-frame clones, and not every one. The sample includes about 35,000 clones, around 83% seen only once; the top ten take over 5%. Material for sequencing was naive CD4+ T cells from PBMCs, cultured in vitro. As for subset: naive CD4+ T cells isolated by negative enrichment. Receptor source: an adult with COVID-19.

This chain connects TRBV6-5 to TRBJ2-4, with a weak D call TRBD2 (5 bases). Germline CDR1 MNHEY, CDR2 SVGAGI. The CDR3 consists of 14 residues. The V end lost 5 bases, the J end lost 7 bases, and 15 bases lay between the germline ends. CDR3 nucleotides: TGTGCCAGCAGTCGGAGTGGAGGCATGAACATTCAGTACTTC. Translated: CASSRSGGMNIQYF.

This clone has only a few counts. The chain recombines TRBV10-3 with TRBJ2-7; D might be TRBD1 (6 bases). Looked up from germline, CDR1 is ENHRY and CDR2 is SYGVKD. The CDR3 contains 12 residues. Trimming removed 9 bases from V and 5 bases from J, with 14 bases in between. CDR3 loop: CAITTGLDEQYF. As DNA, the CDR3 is TGTGCCATTACAACAGGGCTGGACGAGCAGTACTTC.

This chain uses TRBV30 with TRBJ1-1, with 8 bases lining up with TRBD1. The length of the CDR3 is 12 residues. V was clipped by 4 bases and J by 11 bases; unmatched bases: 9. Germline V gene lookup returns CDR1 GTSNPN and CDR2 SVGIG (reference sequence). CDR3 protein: CAWTWTGFGAFF. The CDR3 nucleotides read TGTGCCTGGACCTGGACAGGGTTTGGGGCTTTCTTT.

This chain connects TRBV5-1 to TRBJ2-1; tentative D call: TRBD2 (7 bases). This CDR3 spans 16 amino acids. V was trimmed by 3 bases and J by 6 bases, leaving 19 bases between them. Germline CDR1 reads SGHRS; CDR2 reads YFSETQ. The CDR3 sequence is CASSSERVRGANEQFF. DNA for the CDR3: TGCGCCAGCAGCTCGGAACGGGTCCGGGGGGCCAATGAGCAGTTCTTC.

The CDR3 nucleotides are TGTGCCAGCAGTTATTCGGGGGGACAGCCCCAGCATTTT. It yields the protein CASSYSGGQPQHF. The rearrangement links TRBV27 to TRBJ1-5; maybe TRBD1 (5 bases). CDR3 size: 13 residues. The V end lost 4 bases, the J end lost 7 bases, and 11 bases lay between the germline ends. Germline V gives CDR1 MNHEY, CDR2 SMNVEV (reference sequence).

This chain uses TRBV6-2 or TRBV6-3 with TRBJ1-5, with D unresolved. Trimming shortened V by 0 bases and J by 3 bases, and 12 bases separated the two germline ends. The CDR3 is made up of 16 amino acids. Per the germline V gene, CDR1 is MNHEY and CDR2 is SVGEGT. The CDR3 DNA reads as TGTGCCAGCAGTTACTCACGGCAGTCTTTCAATCAGCCCCAGCATTTT. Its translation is CASSYSRQSFNQPQHF.

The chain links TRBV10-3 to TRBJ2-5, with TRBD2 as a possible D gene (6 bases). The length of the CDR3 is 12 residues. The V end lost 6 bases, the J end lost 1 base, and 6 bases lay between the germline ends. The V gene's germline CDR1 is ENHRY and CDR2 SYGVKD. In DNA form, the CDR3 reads TGTGCCATCAGGGGAGGCCAAGAGACCCAGTACTTC. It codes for CAIRGGQETQYF.

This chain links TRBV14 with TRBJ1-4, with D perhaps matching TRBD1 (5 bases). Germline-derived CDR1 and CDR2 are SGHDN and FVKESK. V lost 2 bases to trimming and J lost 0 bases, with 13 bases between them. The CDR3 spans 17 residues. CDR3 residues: CASSQTRPGATNEKLFF. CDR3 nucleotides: TGTGCCAGCAGCCAAACCCGACCGGGGGCAACTAATGAAAAACTGTTTTTT.

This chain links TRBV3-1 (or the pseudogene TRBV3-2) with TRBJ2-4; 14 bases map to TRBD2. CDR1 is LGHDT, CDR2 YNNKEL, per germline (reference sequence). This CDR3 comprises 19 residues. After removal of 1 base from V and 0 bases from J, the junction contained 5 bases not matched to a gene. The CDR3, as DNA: TGTGCCAGCAGCCAAGCGGGGACTAGCGGGAGTTTAGCCAAAAACATTCAGTACTTC. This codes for CASSQAGTSGSLAKNIQYF.

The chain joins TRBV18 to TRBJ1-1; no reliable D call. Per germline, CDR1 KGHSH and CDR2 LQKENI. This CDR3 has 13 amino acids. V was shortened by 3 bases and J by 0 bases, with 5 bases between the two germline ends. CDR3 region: CASSPLVNTEAFF. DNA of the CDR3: TGTGCCAGCTCACCTCTTGTGAACACTGAAGCTTTCTTT. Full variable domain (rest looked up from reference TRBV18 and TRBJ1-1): NAGVMQNPRHLVRRRGQEARLRCSPMKGHSHVYWYRQLPEEGLKFMVYLQKENIIDESGMPKERFSAEFPKEGPSILRIQQVVRGDSAAYFCASSPLVNTEAFFGQGTRLTVV.

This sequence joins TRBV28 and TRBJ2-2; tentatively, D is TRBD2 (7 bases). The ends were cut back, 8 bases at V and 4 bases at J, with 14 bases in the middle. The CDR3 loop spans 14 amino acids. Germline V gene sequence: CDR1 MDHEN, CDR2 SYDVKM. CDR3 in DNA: TGTGCCAGCCGGTGGGGGGGCAGCACCGGGGAGCTGTTTTTT. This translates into CASRWGGSTGELFF. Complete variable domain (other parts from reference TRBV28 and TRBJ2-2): DVKVTQSSRYLVKRTGEKVFLECVQDMDHENMFWYRQDPGLGLRLIYFSYDVKMKEKGDIPEGYSVSREKKERFSLILESASTNQTSMYLCASRWGGSTGELFFGEGSRLTVL.

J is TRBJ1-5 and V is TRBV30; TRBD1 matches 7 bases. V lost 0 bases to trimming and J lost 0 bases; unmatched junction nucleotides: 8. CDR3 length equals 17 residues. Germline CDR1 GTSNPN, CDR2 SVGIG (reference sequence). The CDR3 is CAWSVDRTGNSNQPQHF. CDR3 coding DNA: TGTGCCTGGAGTGTGGATAGGACAGGTAATAGCAATCAGCCCCAGCATTTT.

The CDR3 protein is CASSPTDRGSEQYF. As DNA, the CDR3 is TGTGCCAGCTCACCAACTGACAGGGGGTCCGAGCAGTACTTC. The chain recombines TRBV18 with TRBJ2-7, with 9 bases lining up with TRBD1. CDR3 length: 14 residues. Trimming removed 2 bases from V and 6 bases from J; junction bases left unmatched: 5. Germline V CDR1 and CDR2: KGHSH, LQKENI.

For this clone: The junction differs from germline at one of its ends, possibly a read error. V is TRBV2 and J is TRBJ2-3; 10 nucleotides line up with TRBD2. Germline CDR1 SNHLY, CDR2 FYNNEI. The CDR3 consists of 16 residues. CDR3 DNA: TGTGCCAGCACTGAAAAATGGACTAGCGGAACAGATACGCAGTATTTT. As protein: CASTEKWTSGTDTQYF.

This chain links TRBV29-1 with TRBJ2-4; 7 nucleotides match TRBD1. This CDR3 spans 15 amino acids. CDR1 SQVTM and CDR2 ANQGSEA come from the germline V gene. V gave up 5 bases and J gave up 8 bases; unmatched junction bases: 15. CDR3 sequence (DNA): TGCAGCGTTTCACCGGGACAGTCGCAAGGAGACATTCAGTACTTC. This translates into CSVSPGQSQGDIQYF.

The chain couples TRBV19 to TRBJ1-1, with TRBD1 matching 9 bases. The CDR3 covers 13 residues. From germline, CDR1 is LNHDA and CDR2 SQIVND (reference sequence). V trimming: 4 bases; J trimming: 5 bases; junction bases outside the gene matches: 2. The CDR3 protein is CASSTDRGTEAFF. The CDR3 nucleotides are TGTGCCAGTAGTACCGACAGGGGGACTGAAGCTTTCTTT. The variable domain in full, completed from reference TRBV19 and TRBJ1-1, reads DGGITQSPKYLFRKEGQNVTLSCEQNLNHDAMYWYRQDPGQGLRLIYYSQIVNDFQKGDIAEGYSVSREKKESFPLTVTSAQKNPTAFYLCASSTDRGTEAFFGQGTRLTVV.

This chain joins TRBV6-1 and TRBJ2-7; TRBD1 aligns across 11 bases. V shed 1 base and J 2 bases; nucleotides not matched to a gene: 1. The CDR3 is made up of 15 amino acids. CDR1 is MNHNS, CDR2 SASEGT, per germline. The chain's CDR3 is CASSEGTGGAYEQYF. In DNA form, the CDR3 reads TGTGCCAGCAGTGAAGGGACAGGGGGCGCCTACGAGCAGTACTTC.

The CDR3 sequence: CASSQEGGMYNEQFF. CDR3 sequence (DNA): TGTGCCAGCAGCCAGGAAGGCGGGATGTACAATGAGCAGTTCTTC. The chain carries TRBV4-2 and TRBJ2-1, with D perhaps matching TRBD2 (6 bases). Germline loops: CDR1 LGHNA, CDR2 YNFKEQ. V lost 3 bases and J 4 bases, leaving 13 bases between the germline ends. The CDR3 runs 15 residues.

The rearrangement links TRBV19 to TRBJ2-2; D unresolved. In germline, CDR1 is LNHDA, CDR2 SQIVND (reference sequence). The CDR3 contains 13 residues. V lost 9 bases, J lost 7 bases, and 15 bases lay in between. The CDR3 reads CASHQDWGGELFF. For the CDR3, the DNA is TGTGCCAGCCACCAAGACTGGGGCGGGGAGCTGTTTTTT. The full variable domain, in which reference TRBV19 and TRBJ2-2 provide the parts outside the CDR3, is DGGITQSPKYLFRKEGQNVTLSCEQNLNHDAMYWYRQDPGQGLRLIYYSQIVNDFQKGDIAEGYSVSREKKESFPLTVTSAQKNPTAFYLCASHQDWGGELFFGEGSRLTVL.

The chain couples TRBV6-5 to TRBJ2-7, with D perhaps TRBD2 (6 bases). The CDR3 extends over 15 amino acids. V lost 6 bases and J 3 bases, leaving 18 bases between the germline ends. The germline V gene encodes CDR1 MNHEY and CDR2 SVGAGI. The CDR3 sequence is CASRSVAAEYYEQYF. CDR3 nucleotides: TGTGCCAGCAGATCGGTAGCGGCGGAATACTACGAGCAGTACTTC.

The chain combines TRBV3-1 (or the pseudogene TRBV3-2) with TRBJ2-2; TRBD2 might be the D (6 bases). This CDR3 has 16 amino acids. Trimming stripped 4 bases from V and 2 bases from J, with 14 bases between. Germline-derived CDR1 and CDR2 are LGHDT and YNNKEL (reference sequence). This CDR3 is CASSPRGRVNTGELFF. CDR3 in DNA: TGTGCCAGCAGCCCGCGGGGAAGGGTTAACACCGGGGAGCTGTTTTTT.

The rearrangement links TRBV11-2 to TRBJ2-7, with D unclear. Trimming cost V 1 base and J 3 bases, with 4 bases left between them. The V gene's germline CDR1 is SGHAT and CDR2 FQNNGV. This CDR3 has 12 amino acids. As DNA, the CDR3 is TGTGCCAGCAGCTTAGTCCTCTACGAGCAGTACTTC. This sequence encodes CASSLVLYEQYF.

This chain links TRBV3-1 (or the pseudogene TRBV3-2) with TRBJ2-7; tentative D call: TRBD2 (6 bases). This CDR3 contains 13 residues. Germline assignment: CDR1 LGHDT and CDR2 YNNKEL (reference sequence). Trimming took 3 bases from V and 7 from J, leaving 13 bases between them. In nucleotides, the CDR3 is TGTGCCAGCAGCCATCGGGACCGGGAGGAGCAGTACTTC. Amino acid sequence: CASSHRDREEQYF.

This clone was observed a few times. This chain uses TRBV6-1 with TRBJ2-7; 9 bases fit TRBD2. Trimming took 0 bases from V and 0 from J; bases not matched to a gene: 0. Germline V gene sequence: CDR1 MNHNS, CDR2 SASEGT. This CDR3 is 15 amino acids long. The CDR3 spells CASSEASGSSYEQYF. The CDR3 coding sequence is TGTGCCAGCAGTGAAGCTAGCGGGAGCTCCTACGAGCAGTACTTC.

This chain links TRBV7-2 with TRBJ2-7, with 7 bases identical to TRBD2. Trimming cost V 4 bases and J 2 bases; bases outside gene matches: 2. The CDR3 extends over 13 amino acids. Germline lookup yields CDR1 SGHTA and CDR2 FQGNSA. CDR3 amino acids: CASSSGTTYEQYF. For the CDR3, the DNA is TGTGCCAGCAGCTCCGGGACTACCTACGAGCAGTACTTC. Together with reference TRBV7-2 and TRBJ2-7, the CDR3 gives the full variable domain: GAGVSQSPSNKVTEKGKDVELRCDPISGHTALYWYRQSLGQGLEFLIYFQGNSAPDKSGLPSDRFSAERTGGSVSTLTIQRTQQEDSAVYLCASSSGTTYEQYFGPGTRLTVT.

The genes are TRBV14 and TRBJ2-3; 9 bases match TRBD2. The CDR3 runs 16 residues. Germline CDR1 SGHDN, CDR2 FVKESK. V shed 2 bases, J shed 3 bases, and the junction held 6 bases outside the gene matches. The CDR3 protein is CASSQLAGEWTDTQYF. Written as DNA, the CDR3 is TGTGCCAGCAGCCAATTAGCGGGAGAATGGACAGATACGCAGTATTTT.

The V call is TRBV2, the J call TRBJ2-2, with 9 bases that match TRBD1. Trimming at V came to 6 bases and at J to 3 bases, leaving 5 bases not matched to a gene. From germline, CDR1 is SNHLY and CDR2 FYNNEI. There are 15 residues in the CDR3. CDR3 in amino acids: CASRTRDRDTGELFF. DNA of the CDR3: TGTGCCAGCAGGACCCGGGACAGGGACACCGGGGAGCTGTTTTTT.

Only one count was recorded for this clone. CDR3 protein: CASSPTVEYNEQFF. Written as DNA, the CDR3 is TGTGCCAGCAGTCCGACAGTAGAATACAATGAGCAGTTCTTC. The chain recombines TRBV2 with TRBJ2-1; D perhaps matches TRBD1 (5 bases). The CDR3 consists of 14 residues. Germline V gene sequence: CDR1 SNHLY, CDR2 FYNNEI. Trimming pared 5 bases from V and 4 bases from J, leaving 12 bases between.

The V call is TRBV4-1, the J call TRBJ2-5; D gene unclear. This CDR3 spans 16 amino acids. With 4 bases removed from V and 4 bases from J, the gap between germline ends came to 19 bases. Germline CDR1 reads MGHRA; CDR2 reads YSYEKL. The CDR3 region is CASSRLTGVLGETQYF. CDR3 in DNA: TGCGCCAGCAGCCGCCTAACTGGGGTTTTGGGAGAGACCCAGTACTTC.

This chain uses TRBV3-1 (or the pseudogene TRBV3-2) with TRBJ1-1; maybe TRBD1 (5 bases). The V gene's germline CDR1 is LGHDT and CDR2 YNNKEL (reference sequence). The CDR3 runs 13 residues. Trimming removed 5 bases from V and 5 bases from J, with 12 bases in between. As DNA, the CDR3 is TGTGCCAGCAGCTTCAGGGAAGGGACTGAAGCTTTCTTT. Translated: CASSFREGTEAFF.

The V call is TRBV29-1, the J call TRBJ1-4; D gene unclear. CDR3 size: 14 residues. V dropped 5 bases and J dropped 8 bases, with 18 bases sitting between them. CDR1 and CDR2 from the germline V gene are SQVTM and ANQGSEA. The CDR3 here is CSVSSRTQGEKLFF. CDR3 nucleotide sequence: TGCAGCGTTTCCTCGCGGACCCAAGGCGAAAAACTGTTTTTT.

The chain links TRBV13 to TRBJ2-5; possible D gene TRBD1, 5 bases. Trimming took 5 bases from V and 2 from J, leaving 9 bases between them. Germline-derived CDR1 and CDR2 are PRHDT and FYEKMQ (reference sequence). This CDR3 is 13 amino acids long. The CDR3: CASSHRQQETQYF. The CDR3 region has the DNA TGTGCCAGCAGCCACCGACAGCAAGAGACCCAGTACTTC.